This T cell receptor (beta chain) was found in a study of blood T cell repertoires in COVID-19. Study context: Specimens from acute and convalescent COVID-19 originated in the United States, Italy and Spain.

Concerning this clone: In the same sample, other DNA sequences code for this CDR3.

One Seattle source followed patients from active infection through their disease course. Original methodology: Estimated nucleated cell counts came from reference gene primer amplification. The assay was immunoSEQ multiplex PCR, and TCRdb's table has in-frame clones only and misses some. V and J calls and clone size come straight from that table; D and trimming were deduced from the DNA. The sample shows 200,000 to 250,000 clones, approximately 85% of them seen only once. The receptor's source is a woman aged 70-85 years with COVID-19, enrolled during active disease. The sample consisted of peripheral blood.

CDR3 residues: CASSQDLRGTQYF. The CDR3 DNA reads TGTGCCAGCAGCCAAGATCTGCGGGGTACGCAGTATTTT. The chain couples TRBV3-1 (or the pseudogene TRBV3-2) to TRBJ2-3, with D possibly TRBD2 on 6 matching bases. The CDR3 loop spans 13 amino acids. V dropped 0 bases and J dropped 8 bases, with 9 bases sitting between them. Germline V gene data show CDR1 as LGHDT and CDR2 as YNNKEL (reference sequence).